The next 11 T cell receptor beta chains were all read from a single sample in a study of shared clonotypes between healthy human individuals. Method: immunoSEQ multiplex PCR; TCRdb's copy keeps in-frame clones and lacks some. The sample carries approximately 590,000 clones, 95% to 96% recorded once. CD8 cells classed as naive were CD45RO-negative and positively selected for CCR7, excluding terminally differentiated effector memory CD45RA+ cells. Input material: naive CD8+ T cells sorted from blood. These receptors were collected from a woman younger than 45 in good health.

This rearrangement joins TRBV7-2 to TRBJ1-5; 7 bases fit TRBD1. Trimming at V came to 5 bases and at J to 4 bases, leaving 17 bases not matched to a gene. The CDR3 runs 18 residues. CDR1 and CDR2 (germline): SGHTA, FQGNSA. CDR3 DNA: TGTGCCAGCAGCCTCATGTGGGGTACAGGGGCACTTAATCAGCCCCAGCATTTT. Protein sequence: CASSLMWGTGALNQPQHF. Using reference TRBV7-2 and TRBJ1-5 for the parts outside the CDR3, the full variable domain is GAGVSQSPSNKVTEKGKDVELRCDPISGHTALYWYRQSLGQGLEFLIYFQGNSAPDKSGLPSDRFSAERTGGSVSTLTIQRTQQEDSAVYLCASSLMWGTGALNQPQHFGDGTRLSIL.

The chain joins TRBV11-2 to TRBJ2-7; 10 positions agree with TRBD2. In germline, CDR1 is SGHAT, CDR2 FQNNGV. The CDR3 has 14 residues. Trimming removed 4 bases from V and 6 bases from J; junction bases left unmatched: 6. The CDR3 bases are TGTGCCAGCAGCTCCACGGGACTAGCGTCCGAGCAGTACTTC. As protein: CASSSTGLASEQYF. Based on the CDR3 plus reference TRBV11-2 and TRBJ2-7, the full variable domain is EAGVAQSPRYKIIEKRQSVAFWCNPISGHATLYWYQQILGQGPKLLIQFQNNGVVDDSQLPKDRFSAERLKGVDSTLKIQPAKLEDSAVYLCASSSTGLASEQYFGPGTRLTVT.

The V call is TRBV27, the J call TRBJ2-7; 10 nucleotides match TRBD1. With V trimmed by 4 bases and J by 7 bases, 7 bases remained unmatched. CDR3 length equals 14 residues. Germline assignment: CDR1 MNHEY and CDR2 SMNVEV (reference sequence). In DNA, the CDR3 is TGTGCCAGCAGTTATTTGGGACAGGGGTTAGAGCAGTACTTC. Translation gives CASSYLGQGLEQYF.

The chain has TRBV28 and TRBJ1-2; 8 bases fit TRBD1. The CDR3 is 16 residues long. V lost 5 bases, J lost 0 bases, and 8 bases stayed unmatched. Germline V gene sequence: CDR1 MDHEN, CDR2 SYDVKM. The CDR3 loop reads CASSPYRGGANYGYTF. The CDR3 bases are TGTGCCAGCAGTCCATACAGGGGGGGAGCTAACTATGGCTACACCTTC.

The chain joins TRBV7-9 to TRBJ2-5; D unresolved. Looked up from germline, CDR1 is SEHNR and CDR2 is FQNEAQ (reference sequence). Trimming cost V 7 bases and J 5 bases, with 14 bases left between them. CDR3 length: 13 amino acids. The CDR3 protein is CASIDPGRETQYF. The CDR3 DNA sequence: TGTGCCAGCATCGACCCGGGCAGGGAGACCCAGTACTTC.

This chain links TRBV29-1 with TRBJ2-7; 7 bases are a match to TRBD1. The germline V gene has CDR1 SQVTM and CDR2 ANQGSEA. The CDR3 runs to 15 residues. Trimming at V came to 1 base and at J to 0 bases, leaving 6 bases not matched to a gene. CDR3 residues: CSVEAPGQSSYEQYF. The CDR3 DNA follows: TGCAGCGTTGAAGCTCCGGGACAGAGCTCCTACGAGCAGTACTTC.

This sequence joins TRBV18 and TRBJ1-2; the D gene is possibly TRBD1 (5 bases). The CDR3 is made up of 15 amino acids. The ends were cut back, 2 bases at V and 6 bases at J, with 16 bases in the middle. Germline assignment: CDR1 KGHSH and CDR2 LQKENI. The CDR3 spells CASSPSGPPLDGYTF. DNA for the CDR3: TGTGCCAGCTCACCATCGGGACCGCCTTTGGATGGCTACACCTTC.

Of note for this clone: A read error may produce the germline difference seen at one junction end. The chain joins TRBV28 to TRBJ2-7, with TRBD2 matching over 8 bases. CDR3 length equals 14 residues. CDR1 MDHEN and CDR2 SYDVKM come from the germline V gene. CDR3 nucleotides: TGTGCCAGCAGTTTAGGGACGGACCAGCGGGAGCTGTACTTC. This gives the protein CASSLGTDQRELYF.

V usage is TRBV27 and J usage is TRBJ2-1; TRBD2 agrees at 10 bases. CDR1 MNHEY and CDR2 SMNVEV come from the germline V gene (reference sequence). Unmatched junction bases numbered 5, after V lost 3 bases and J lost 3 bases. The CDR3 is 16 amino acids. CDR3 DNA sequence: TGTGCCAGCAGTTTTGCTAGCGGGAGTATCTACAATGAGCAGTTCTTC. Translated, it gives CASSFASGSIYNEQFF.

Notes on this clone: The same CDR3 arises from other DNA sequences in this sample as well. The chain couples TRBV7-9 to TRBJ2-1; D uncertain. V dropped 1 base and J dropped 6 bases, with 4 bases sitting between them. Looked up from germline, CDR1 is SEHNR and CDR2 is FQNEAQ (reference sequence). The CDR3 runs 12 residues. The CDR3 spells CASSLGTNEQFF. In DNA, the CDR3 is TGTGCCAGCAGCTTAGGTACCAATGAGCAGTTCTTC.

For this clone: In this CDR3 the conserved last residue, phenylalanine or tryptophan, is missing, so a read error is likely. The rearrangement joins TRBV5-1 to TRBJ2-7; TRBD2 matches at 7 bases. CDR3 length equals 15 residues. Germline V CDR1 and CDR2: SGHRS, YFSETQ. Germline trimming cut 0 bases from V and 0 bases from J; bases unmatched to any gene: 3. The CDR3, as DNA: TGCGCCAGCAGCTTGGAGGGCGGGAGCTCCTACGAGCAGTACCTC. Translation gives CASSLEGGSSYEQYL.